This T cell receptor beta chain is from a study of T-cell reconstitution after alpha-beta-depleted transplantation in children (dated by TCRdb to 2016 to 2018). Looking at the study overall: T-cell immune reconstitution after TCRalphabeta/CD19-depleted allogeneic hematopoietic cell transplantation in children was quantitatively tracked in the study by means of TCR repertoire profiling. The study at large found these results: Over the following months the frequencies of hyperexpanded clones went down, and after one year T-cell counts and TCRbeta diversity were mostly credited to newly produced T cells. In some patients, the high TCRbeta diversity seen at day 60 was put down to recipient T cells and intrathymic progenitors that had survived conditioning. Apparently early alphabetaT-cell count recovery about two months after transplant reportedly relied on only several hundred rapidly expanded clones derived from non-depleted graft cells.

Preparation of the library involved PCR. Sequencing was performed on an Illumina HiSeq 2500. TCR libraries were prepared with molecular barcoding, using unique molecular identifiers to normalize TCRbeta repertoire quantification. The public reads were run again by TCRdb, first through fastp at Q25 and then through MiXCR, and only productive beta chains were kept. Rows merge per CDR3 protein into single entries with the most common DNA and genes. The sample contains 250,000 to 400,000 distinct CDR3 sequences, approximately 23% of them found a single time. The ten largest clones take up roughly 9.7% of the sample. On this clonotype itself: No cognate antigen has been identified for it. Per-base quality was not reported, and no clone a single base away is much larger than it.

The treatment or condition label for this specimen denotes: allogeneic hematopoietic cell transplantation with graft depleted of TCRalphabeta T cells and CD19 B cells. Transplant recipients were children who received TCRalphabeta/CD19-depleted allogeneic hematopoietic cell grafts. Here V drops 5 bases and J drops 0 bases, and the junction holds 22 bases not matched to any gene. For CDR1 and CDR2, the germline V gene lists KGHSH and LQKENI. From cysteine to phenylalanine, the CDR3 is 21 amino acids long. Only the CDR3 portion is preserved as DNA: 63 bases, with reading frame beginning at the first base.

This TCR was sampled from a male patient between 5 and 17 years old who had a stem cell transplant for acute lymphoblastic leukemia, so the T cells may come from the graft donor. The specimen comprised PBMCs, mostly from graft donor cells, sampled 180 days after TCRalphabeta/CD19-depleted stem cell transplant. The sequence joins TRBV18 to TRBJ2-3; 8 central bases correspond to TRBD2. DNA sequence: TGTGCCAGCTCAACCCGTCCGGGGGCTAGCGGGCTCCACAGGAGCACAGATACGCAGTATTTT. Translated, it gives CASSTRPGASGLHRSTDTQYF.